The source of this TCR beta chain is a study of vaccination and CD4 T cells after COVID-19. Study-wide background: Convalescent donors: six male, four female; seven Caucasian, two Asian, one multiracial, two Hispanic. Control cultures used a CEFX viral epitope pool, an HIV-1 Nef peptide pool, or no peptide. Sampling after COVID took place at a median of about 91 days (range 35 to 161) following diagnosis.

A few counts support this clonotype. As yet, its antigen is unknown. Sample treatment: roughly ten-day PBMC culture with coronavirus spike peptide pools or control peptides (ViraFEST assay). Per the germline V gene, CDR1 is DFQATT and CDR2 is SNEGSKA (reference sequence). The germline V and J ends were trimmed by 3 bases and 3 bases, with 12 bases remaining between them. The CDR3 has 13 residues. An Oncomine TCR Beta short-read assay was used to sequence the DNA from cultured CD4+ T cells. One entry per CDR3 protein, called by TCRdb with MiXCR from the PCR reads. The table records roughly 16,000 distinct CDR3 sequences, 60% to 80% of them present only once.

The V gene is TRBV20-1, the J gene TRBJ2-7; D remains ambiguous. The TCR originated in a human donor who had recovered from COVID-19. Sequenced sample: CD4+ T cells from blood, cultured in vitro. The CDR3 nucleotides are TGCAGTGCTAGTCCTTCGCAATACTACGAGCAGTACTTC. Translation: CSASPSQYYEQYF.